This TCR beta chain was identified during a study of Japanese encephalitis immunity and Zika vaccine responses (dated by TCRdb to about 2021). About the investigation overall: Each included participant got alum-adjuvanted ZPIV three times, at weeks 0, 4 and 28, with every dose being 5.0 ug. Two to three months ahead of the first ZPIV dose, 11 to 13 participants were given JEV vaccine (IXIARO) as a two-dose regimen with the doses 28 days apart. One dose of YFV vaccine (YF-VAX) was administered before ZPIV to eleven to twelve participants, and fewer than 10 participants were flavivirus-naive. Over five representative participants from each pre-vaccination group were selected for TCR sequencing, using samples from week 0 (after pre-vaccination and before ZPIV) and week 52. In addition, the TCR repertoires of a few flavivirus-naive individuals were analyzed at weeks 2, 6 and 52 after ZPIV vaccination began. For stimulations, either ZIKV structural-protein peptide pools divided into flavivirus-conserved and non-conserved sets or JEV or YFV peptides matching the pre-vaccination were used. ZIKV peptides were 15-mers overlapping by 11 residues, selected for NetMHCpan/NetMHCII-predicted epitopes with affinity below 50 nM. The study asked whether earlier vaccination against Japanese encephalitis virus (JEV) or yellow fever virus (YFV) shaped CD4 T cell responses to the Zika vaccine. Broader findings and caveats from the paper: CD8 T cell responses of very low magnitude were detected against ZIKV peptide pools and were observed in only a few individuals. Only a subset of trial participants with three doses and adequate samples was analyzed, not the entire vaccinated cohort. Because there were not enough samples, the peptide pools could not be deconvoluted, which meant the specific peptides behind the cross-reactive responses went unidentified. JEV-pre-vaccinated donors showed higher repertoire similarity across time-points and stimulations than YFV-pre-vaccinated donors, indicating more clonotypes common to ZIKV and JEV stimulation. In JEV-pre-vaccinated donors, the repertoire richness of CD4 T cells responding to conserved ZIKV epitopes decreased significantly after ZPIV. Samples were clustered by participant, with no similarity observed between individuals, suggesting that no public TCRs were detected.

This clonotype is identified as large (0.1 to 1%). Nothing much larger sits one base from this clone, and base qualities are not available. PBMCs were stained with CellTrace CFSE and grown for six to seven days in RPMI containing around 8.1% human serum and peptide pools at 1 ug/mL each. Enrolled adults were healthy and seronegative for ZIKV, JEV, YFV, DENV and WNV by microneutralization screening. The samples were drawn from a phase 1 trial of an alum-adjuvanted Zika purified-inactivated virus (ZPIV) vaccine that was randomized, double-blinded and placebo-controlled. Peripheral blood mononuclear cells were isolated using a standard procedure and kept frozen in liquid nitrogen until needed. The germline V gene gives CDR1 as LGHNA and CDR2 as YSLEER. Trimming at the junction amounts to 2 bases on V and 6 bases on J, and the germline ends lie 19 bases apart. The CDR3 starts with the cysteine, ends with the phenylalanine, and has 16 residues. Of all the DNA, just the CDR3 is kept, 48 bases in frame from base 1.

Libraries came from 5' RACE. Before sequencing, the TCRbeta libraries were pooled in amounts proportional to the number of cells sorted for each library. Total RNA was extracted from sorted cells with RNAzol RT, and cDNA was synthesized with an oligo(dT) primer and a template-switching oligo. Using Kapa HiFi, PCR amplified the TCRbeta V-CDR3-J region between a SMARTer oligo primer and a TCRbeta constant-region primer. Illumina adaptors and sample-specific index barcodes were added in a second PCR, followed by HighPrep bead cleanup and Bioanalyzer confirmation of a band of roughly 650 bp. Libraries were sequenced on an Illumina MiSeq with 2x151 bp paired-end reads. From the authors' description of their analysis: An in-house Java program demultiplexed the reads, and MiXCR assigned TCRbeta annotations and counted clonotypes. Repertoire overlap was assessed with Morisita-Horn indices from the R package vegan, and UPGMA clustering and Circos plots of recurring clonotypes were generated. Shannon diversity and richness were each normalized to the maximum value possible given the input cell numbers, so the resulting values fell between 0 and 1. CDR3beta sequences were aligned using MUSCLE, distances were calculated using SeqinR, and multidimensional scaling was plotted in R. Using fastp at Q25 and MiXCR, TCRdb reprocessed the public reads and kept productive beta chains. Rows matching on CDR3 protein sequence are summarized as one entry with the most common DNA and genes. It is TCRdb's table, rather than the study itself, that gives the V and J calls and clone size. The sample contains about 250 distinct CDR3 sequences, approximately 3.3% of them found a single time. The top ten clones comprise about 20% of the sample.

The chain is encoded by TRBV4-3 joined to TRBJ1-1, with a tentative D gene TRBD1 over 5 matching bases. The input for sequencing was antigen-activated CD8+ T cells from blood, cultured, taken during a Zika inactivated vaccine study. The clonotype comes from an adult man who received an inactivated Zika virus vaccine. The CDR3 region reads CASSQRGAPGYAEAFF. The DNA sequence is given as TGCGCCAGCAGCCAAAGAGGGGCGCCTGGGTACGCTGAAGCTTTCTTT.